The sample holds many counts of the clone carrying this T cell receptor (beta chain). The antigen remains undetermined. TCR beta CDR3 regions were amplified from RNA. An initial round of RT-PCR targeting the TCR CDR3 relied on the HTBI primer set. TCRdb independently ran MiXCR on the multiplex PCR reads; one entry per CDR3 protein. The repertoire has hundreds of thousands of distinct CDR3 sequences, roughly 14% of them found once; the top ten carry 4% to 5.5%. Trimming removed 4 bases at V and 5 bases at J, with 8 bases between. Per germline, CDR1 MDHEN and CDR2 SYDVKM. This CDR3 contains 12 residues. The data originate from a study of T cells in Graves' hyperthyroidism and ophthalmopathy. Study as a whole: Blood from the periphery was taken at initial diagnosis, before any treatment.

Study-wide points: By a 13 V-J model, ophthalmopathy was set apart from stable hyperthyroidism.

The sequence was obtained from a woman between 40 and 50 years old with Graves' ophthalmopathy. The chain carries TRBV28 and TRBJ1-2; D remains unclear. Sequencing used blood. The CDR3 spells CASSSDRYGYTF. CDR3 nucleotides: TGTGCCAGCAGTTCCGATCGGTATGGCTACACCTTC.